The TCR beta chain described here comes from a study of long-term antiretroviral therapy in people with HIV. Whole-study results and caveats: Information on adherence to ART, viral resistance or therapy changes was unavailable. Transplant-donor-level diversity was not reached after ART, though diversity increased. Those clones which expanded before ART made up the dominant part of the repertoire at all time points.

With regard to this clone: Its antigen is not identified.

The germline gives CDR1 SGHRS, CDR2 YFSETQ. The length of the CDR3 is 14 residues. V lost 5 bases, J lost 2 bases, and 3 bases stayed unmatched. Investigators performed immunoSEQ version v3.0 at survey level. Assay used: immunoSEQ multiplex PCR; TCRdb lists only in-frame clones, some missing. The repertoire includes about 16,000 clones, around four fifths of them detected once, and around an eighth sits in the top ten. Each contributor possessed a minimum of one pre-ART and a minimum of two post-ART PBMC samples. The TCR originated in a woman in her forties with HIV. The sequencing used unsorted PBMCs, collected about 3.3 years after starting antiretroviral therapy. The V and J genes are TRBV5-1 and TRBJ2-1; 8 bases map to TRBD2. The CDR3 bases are TGCGCCAGCAGAATAGCGGGGCCCTACAATGAGCAGTTCTTC. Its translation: CASRIAGPYNEQFF.